One and the same sample provided the 26 T cell receptor beta chains below, sequenced in a study of T cell clones after liver transplantation. Sequencing was performed with immunoSEQ multiplex PCR; in TCRdb, only in-frame clones are kept and a portion is missing. This table has 50,000 to 55,000 clones, approximately 71% appearing once. Source: CD4+ T cells from blood, taken less than 70 months after liver transplant. The receptors were sampled from a human patient who received a liver transplant. Some of the T cells may derive from the graft donor.

To note about this clone: The sample contains more than one DNA sequence encoding this CDR3. This chain joins TRBV6-5 and TRBJ1-3; 9 bases are shared with TRBD1. The CDR3 covers 16 residues. The V gene's germline CDR1 is MNHEY and CDR2 SVGAGI. Trimming at V came to 1 base and at J to 2 bases, leaving 3 bases not matched to a gene. The DNA for the CDR3 is TGTGCCAGCAGTTACTTGGGACAGGGAGCTGGAAACACCATATATTTT. It specifies CASSYLGQGAGNTIYF.

The V and J genes are TRBV2 and TRBJ1-4; 7 bases match TRBD1. The CDR3 runs 15 residues. Per germline, CDR1 SNHLY and CDR2 FYNNEI. V lost 5 bases, J lost 2 bases, and 5 bases stayed unmatched. In DNA, the CDR3 is TGTGCCAGCAGTTCCTCGACAGGGACTAATGAAAAACTGTTTTTT. Its translation is CASSSSTGTNEKLFF.

Points on this clone: Other DNA variants within this sample encode the same CDR3. CDR3 amino acids: CAWSVQGAYGYTF. For the CDR3, the DNA is TGTGCCTGGAGTGTCCAGGGGGCCTATGGCTACACCTTC. The V and J genes are TRBV30 and TRBJ1-2, with 8 bases fitting TRBD1. The germline CDR1 and CDR2 sequences are GTSNPN and SVGIG (reference sequence). Losses at the gene ends were 0 bases for V and 4 bases for J; bases not matched to a gene: 1. The CDR3 sequence is 13 residues long.

The rearrangement uses TRBV7-9 and TRBJ1-2; no clear D. This CDR3 region has 15 residues. Germline values: CDR1 SEHNR, CDR2 FQNEAQ (reference sequence). V was shortened by 0 bases and J by 7 bases, with 15 bases between the two germline ends. The CDR3 loop is CASSLARENTGGYTF. The CDR3 bases are TGTGCCAGCAGCTTAGCGCGTGAGAATACGGGTGGCTACACCTTC.

In this sample, this clone turned up a few times. This chain connects TRBV19 to TRBJ2-2; 9 nucleotides match TRBD2. Germline V gene lookup returns CDR1 LNHDA and CDR2 SQIVND (reference sequence). This CDR3 has 16 residues. Germline trimming cut 8 bases from V and 2 bases from J; bases unmatched to any gene: 9. In DNA, the CDR3 is TGTGCCAGTGACTATGGACTAGCGTTCAACACCGGGGAGCTGTTTTTT. Its translation is CASDYGLAFNTGELFF.

V and J are TRBV6-6 and TRBJ2-3; 7 nucleotides agree with TRBD2. This CDR3 comprises 15 residues. The ends lost 2 bases at V and 2 bases at J; junction bases unmatched: 4. CDR1 is MNHNY and CDR2 is SVGAGI in the germline V gene (reference sequence). CDR3 sequence: CASSYVTSLTDTQYF. CDR3 DNA: TGTGCCAGCAGTTACGTGACTAGCCTCACAGATACGCAGTATTTT.

The V gene is TRBV5-5, the J gene TRBJ1-6, with D maybe TRBD1 (5 bases). Trimming shortened V by 4 bases and J by 10 bases, and 18 bases separated the two germline ends. This CDR3 has 15 amino acids. Germline assignment: CDR1 SGHKS and CDR2 YYEKEE (reference sequence). CDR3 protein: CASSRAVGDESPLHF. The CDR3 bases are TGTGCCAGCAGCCGGGCGGTAGGGGACGAATCACCCCTCCACTTT.

In this sample, this clone turned up once. This chain connects TRBV15 to TRBJ1-6; TRBD1 aligns across 7 bases. CDR1 LNHNV and CDR2 YYDKDF come from the germline V gene (reference sequence). This CDR3 spans 16 amino acids. Trimming at V came to 0 bases and at J to 9 bases, leaving 8 bases not matched to a gene. The CDR3 DNA reads TGTGCCACCAGCAGAGATAGGGGGACAGCGACTTCACCCCTCCACTTT. Protein product: CATSRDRGTATSPLHF.

This clone was seen a handful of times. The V call is TRBV5-5, the J call TRBJ2-1; the match to TRBD2 covers 9 bases. This CDR3 contains 18 residues. Unmatched junction bases numbered 10, after V lost 0 bases and J lost 3 bases. The germline gives CDR1 SGHKS, CDR2 YYEKEE (reference sequence). CDR3 protein: CASSLEWLAGNLYNEQFF. The CDR3 DNA sequence: TGTGCCAGCAGCTTGGAATGGCTAGCGGGGAACCTCTACAATGAGCAGTTCTTC.

This chain uses TRBV5-1 with TRBJ1-1; D gene unclear. The V gene's germline CDR1 is SGHRS and CDR2 YFSETQ. This CDR3 spans 14 amino acids. Trimming removed 5 bases from V and 1 base from J, with 12 bases in between. This chain's CDR3 is CASRVAERNTEAFF. CDR3 coding DNA: TGCGCCAGCAGGGTCGCAGAGAGGAACACTGAAGCTTTCTTT.

The V call is TRBV6-5, the J call TRBJ1-1, with D uncertain. The V gene's germline CDR1 is MNHEY and CDR2 SVGAGI. The ends were cut back, 6 bases at V and 6 bases at J, with 17 bases in the middle. The CDR3 is made up of 14 amino acids. CDR3 amino acids: CASSPSGIVAEAFF. DNA for the CDR3: TGTGCCAGCAGCCCATCAGGTATAGTTGCTGAAGCTTTCTTT.

The rearrangement joins TRBV25-1 to TRBJ1-2; TRBD1 agrees at 8 bases. CDR1 and CDR2 from the germline V gene are MGHDK and SYGVNS. V shed 10 bases and J 4 bases; nucleotides not matched to a gene: 8. This CDR3 has 13 amino acids. This CDR3 is CATSRGLGYGYTF. The CDR3 coding sequence is TGTGCCACAAGCAGGGGGCTGGGCTATGGCTACACCTTC.

The CDR3: CASSAGVGNQPQHF. CDR3 in DNA: TGTGCCAGCAGCGCAGGGGTAGGCAATCAGCCCCAGCATTTT. The V call is TRBV28, the J call TRBJ1-5; D possibly corresponds to TRBD1 (6 bases). The CDR3 sequence is 14 residues long. The V and J ends lost 6 bases and 2 bases respectively, with 11 bases between them. Looked up from germline, CDR1 is MDHEN and CDR2 is SYDVKM.

In nucleotides, the CDR3 is TGTGCCAGCAGTGAAAATGGGAGTAGAGATACGCAGTATTTT. It encodes CASSENGSRDTQYF. The V and J genes are TRBV6-1 and TRBJ2-3; D might be TRBD2 (5 bases). Trimming stripped 2 bases from V and 5 bases from J, with 11 bases between. CDR3 size: 14 residues. The V gene's germline CDR1 is MNHNS and CDR2 SASEGT.

The gene calls are TRBV6-1 and TRBJ2-1; D possibly corresponds to TRBD1 (7 bases). Trimming removed 8 bases from V and 7 bases from J, with 15 bases in between. The CDR3 has 13 amino acids. Looked up from germline, CDR1 is MNHNS and CDR2 is SASEGT. Here the CDR3 reads CASGGTARNEQFF. CDR3 coding DNA: TGTGCCAGCGGAGGGACAGCCAGAAATGAGCAGTTCTTC.

J is TRBJ1-1 and V is TRBV27; weak D call: TRBD1 (6 bases). The CDR3 sequence is 15 residues long. CDR1 MNHEY and CDR2 SMNVEV come from the germline V gene (reference sequence). Trimming pared 6 bases from V and 3 bases from J, leaving 17 bases between. The CDR3 reads CASSSVTRGYTEAFF. CDR3 DNA sequence: TGTGCCAGCAGCTCAGTAACTAGGGGGTACACTGAAGCTTTCTTT.

The rearrangement links TRBV28 to TRBJ2-5; TRBD2 agrees at 10 bases. Germline V gene lookup returns CDR1 MDHEN and CDR2 SYDVKM. After removal of 6 bases from V and 4 bases from J, the junction contained 11 bases not matched to a gene. CDR3 size: 16 residues. This chain's CDR3 is CASRLRDSGGRETQYF. The CDR3 DNA reads TGTGCCAGCAGACTACGAGATAGCGGGGGGCGAGAGACCCAGTACTTC.

The chain carries TRBV5-1 and TRBJ2-1; D may match TRBD1 or TRBD2 (5 bases each). Trimming shortened V by 0 bases and J by 8 bases, and 18 bases separated the two germline ends. Germline CDR1 is SGHRS and CDR2 is YFSETQ. This CDR3 is built from 16 residues. The CDR3 protein is CASSLVGTDAADEQFF. The CDR3 DNA reads as TGCGCCAGCAGCTTGGTTGGGACGGACGCCGCCGATGAGCAGTTCTTC.

This clone has only a few counts. The chain employs TRBV10-1 and TRBJ2-6; D is unclear. The CDR3 is made up of 17 amino acids. Trimming removed 2 bases from V and 2 bases from J, with 13 bases in between. The germline CDR1 and CDR2 sequences are WNHNN and SYGVQD (reference sequence). Written as DNA, the CDR3 is TGCGCCAGCAGTGAGGGAAAAGGGCCTACTGGGGCCAACGTCCTGACTTTC. Amino acid sequence: CASSEGKGPTGANVLTF.

This clone was found a few times. The J gene is TRBJ2-4, the V gene TRBV5-1; 9 nucleotides line up with TRBD2. Germline CDR1 reads SGHRS; CDR2 reads YFSETQ. The CDR3 runs 16 residues. After removal of 0 bases from V and 4 bases from J, the junction contained 5 bases not matched to a gene. This chain's CDR3 is CASSLEIAGVKNIQYF. CDR3 nucleotide sequence: TGCGCCAGCAGCTTGGAAATAGCGGGGGTGAAAAACATTCAGTACTTC.

This rearrangement joins TRBV27 to TRBJ1-5, with 7 bases aligning to TRBD1. CDR3 length: 15 amino acids. V was clipped by 2 bases and J by 3 bases; unmatched bases: 4. Germline V gene lookup returns CDR1 MNHEY and CDR2 SMNVEV (reference sequence). In DNA form, the CDR3 reads TGTGCCAGCAGTTTAAAACAGGGGCTCAATCAGCCCCAGCATTTT. Translating it yields CASSLKQGLNQPQHF.

This chain uses TRBV5-1 with TRBJ1-6; 7 nucleotides agree with TRBD1. Trimming took 0 bases from V and 7 from J; bases not matched to a gene: 4. This CDR3 spans 15 amino acids. Germline CDR1 and CDR2: SGHRS and YFSETQ. CDR3 DNA: TGCGCCAGCAGCTTGGTAGGGGGCGGCAATTCACCCCTCCACTTT. Protein: CASSLVGGGNSPLHF. The variable domain in full, with the rest retrieved from reference TRBV5-1 and TRBJ1-6, is KAGVTQTPRYLIKTRGQQVTLSCSPISGHRSVSWYQQTPGQGLQFLFEYFSETQRNKGNFPGRFSGRQFSNSRSEMNVSTLELGDSALYLCASSLVGGGNSPLHFGNGTRLTVT.

The V gene is TRBV27, the J gene TRBJ1-1, with 9 bases matching TRBD1. Trimming took 7 bases from V and 3 from J; bases not matched to a gene: 12. Per the germline V gene, CDR1 is MNHEY and CDR2 is SMNVEV (reference sequence). The CDR3 runs to 16 residues. The CDR3 DNA follows: TGTGCCAGCACCTGGCGTCCGGGGACAGGGTACACTGAAGCTTTCTTT. It translates to CASTWRPGTGYTEAFF.

This chain links TRBV11-2 with TRBJ2-6, with D possibly being TRBD1 (5 bases). The V end was cut by 3 bases, the J end by 0 bases, with 12 bases between. Germline V gives CDR1 SGHAT, CDR2 FQNNGV. The length of the CDR3 is 17 residues. CDR3 bases: TGTGCCAGCAGCTTTTACAGGAGAACCTCTGGGGCCAACGTCCTGACTTTC. This sequence encodes CASSFYRRTSGANVLTF. The whole variable domain, filled in from reference TRBV11-2 and TRBJ2-6, reads EAGVAQSPRYKIIEKRQSVAFWCNPISGHATLYWYQQILGQGPKLLIQFQNNGVVDDSQLPKDRFSAERLKGVDSTLKIQPAKLEDSAVYLCASSFYRRTSGANVLTFGAGSRLTVL.

The V and J genes are TRBV6-1 and TRBJ1-2, with 8 bases aligning to TRBD1. The CDR3 sequence is 16 residues long. The V segment lost 0 bases and the J segment 5 bases; nucleotides outside the gene matches: 8. Germline-derived CDR1 and CDR2 are MNHNS and SASEGT. CDR3 amino acids: CASSEAQAGGEYGYTF. CDR3 bases: TGTGCCAGCAGTGAAGCGCAGGCAGGGGGCGAGTATGGCTACACCTTC.

V usage is TRBV7-9 and J usage is TRBJ1-3, with D unclear. Germline CDR1 SEHNR, CDR2 FQNEAQ (reference sequence). Trimming shortened V by 5 bases and J by 4 bases, and 6 bases separated the two germline ends. This CDR3 region has 12 residues. CDR3 nucleotide sequence: TGTGCCAGCAGCCCCCTCGGAAACACCATATATTTT. Translated, it gives CASSPLGNTIYF.